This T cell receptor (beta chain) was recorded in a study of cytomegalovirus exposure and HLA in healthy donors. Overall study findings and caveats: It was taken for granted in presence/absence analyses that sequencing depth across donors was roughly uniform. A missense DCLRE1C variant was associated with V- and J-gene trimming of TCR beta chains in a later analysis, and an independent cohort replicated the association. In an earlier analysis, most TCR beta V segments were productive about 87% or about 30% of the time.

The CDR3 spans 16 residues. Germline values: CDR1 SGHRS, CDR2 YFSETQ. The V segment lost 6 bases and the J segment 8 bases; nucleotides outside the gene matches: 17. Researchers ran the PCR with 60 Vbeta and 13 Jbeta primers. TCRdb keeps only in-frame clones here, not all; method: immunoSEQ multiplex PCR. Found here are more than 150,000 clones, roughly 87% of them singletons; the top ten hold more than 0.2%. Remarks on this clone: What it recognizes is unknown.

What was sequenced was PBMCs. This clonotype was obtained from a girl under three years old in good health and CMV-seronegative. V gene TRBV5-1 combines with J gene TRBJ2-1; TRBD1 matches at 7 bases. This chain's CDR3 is CASNYRTGGGYYEQFF. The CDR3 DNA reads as TGCGCCAGCAATTATAGGACAGGTGGTGGCTATTATGAGCAGTTCTTC.